This is a list of T cell receptor delta chains from one sample in a study of gamma-delta T cells after stem cell transplantation. TCRdb re-called clones from the RT-PCR reads via CATT. The table has 1,000 to 1,500 delta-chain clones, 3% to 3.5% seen once. The sequencing sample was made of gamma-delta T cells. Receptors were obtained from a human donor. It is not recorded whose cells these are; they may come from a transplant donor. The CDR3 runs from the conserved cysteine through the conserved F or W. Fields, in order: D gene, V gene, J gene, clone size, CDR3 protein, CDR3 DNA. D genes are given only for firm matches. Rows give clone size only sometimes, using once, few, many, or a class for an expanded clone.

d_call: TRDD3; v_call: TRDV1; j_call: TRDJ1; clone_size: medium-sized; cdr3_aa: CALGVKAPGGGYAAVSYTDKLIF; cdr3_nt: TGTGCTCTTGGGGTCAAGGCCCCCGGTGGGGGATACGCGGCCGTCTCGTACACCGATAAACTCATCTTT
d_call: TRDD3; v_call: TRDV1; j_call: TRDJ1; clone_size: few; cdr3_aa: CALGESYNWGFHTDKLIF; cdr3_nt: TGTGCTCTTGGGGAGTCCTACAACTGGGGGTTTCACACCGATAAACTCATCTTT
d_call: TRDD3; v_call: TRDV2; j_call: TRDJ1; clone_size: few; cdr3_aa: CACDTVRGLGATMAYTDKPIF; cdr3_nt: TGTGCCTGTGACACCGTACGGGGGCTGGGGGCCACGATGGCGTACACCGATAAACCCATCTTT
d_call: TRDD3; v_call: TRDV1; j_call: TRDJ1; clone_size: few; cdr3_aa: CALGAYLPTWDWGIGYTDKLIF; cdr3_nt: TGTGCTCTTGGGGCCTATCTTCCTACGTGGGACTGGGGGATAGGGTACACCGATAAACTCATCTTT
d_call: TRDD3; v_call: TRDV2; j_call: TRDJ2; clone_size: large; cdr3_aa: CACDTVLGDTMALTAQLFF; cdr3_nt: TGTGCCTGTGACACCGTACTGGGGGATACCATGGCTTTGACAGCACAACTCTTCTTT
d_call: NA; v_call: TRDV2; j_call: TRDJ1; clone_size: large; cdr3_aa: CACDTVGSAGGYTDKLIF; cdr3_nt: TGTGCCTGTGACACCGTAGGATCCGCCGGAGGGTACACCGATAAACTCATCTTT
d_call: TRDD3; v_call: TRDV1; j_call: TRDJ1; clone_size: few; cdr3_aa: CALGEHPYWGMKLIF; cdr3_nt: TGTGCTCTTGGGGAACATCCGTACTGGGGGATGAAACTCATCTTT
d_call: TRDD3; v_call: TRDV2; j_call: TRDJ1; clone_size: NA; cdr3_aa: CACDPLRLLGEPIDKLIF; cdr3_nt: TGTGCCTGTGACCCCCTCAGGCTACTGGGGGAGCCGATCGATAAACTCATCTTT
d_call: TRDD3; v_call: TRDV2; j_call: TRDJ1; clone_size: few; cdr3_aa: CACGTLTGGYAADKLIF; cdr3_nt: TGTGCCTGTGGCACTTTGACTGGGGGATACGCGGCCGATAAACTCATCTTT
d_call: TRDD3; v_call: TRDV2; j_call: TRDJ1; clone_size: medium-sized; cdr3_aa: CACDRLGDTNTDKLIF; cdr3_nt: TGTGCCTGTGACCGACTGGGGGATACCAACACCGATAAACTCATCTTT
d_call: TRDD3; v_call: TRDV1; j_call: TRDJ1; clone_size: medium-sized; cdr3_aa: CALGNPVDWGIHDKLIF; cdr3_nt: TGTGCTCTTGGGAACCCCGTGGACTGGGGGATACACGATAAACTCATCTTT
d_call: TRDD3; v_call: TRAV29/DV5; j_call: TRDJ3; clone_size: large; cdr3_aa: CAARGIWGTASWDTRQMFF; cdr3_nt: TGTGCAGCAAGGGGAATCTGGGGGACAGCCTCCTGGGACACCCGACAGATGTTTTTC
d_call: TRDD3; v_call: TRDV2; j_call: TRDJ1; clone_size: NA; cdr3_aa: CACDDLTGGHTDKLIF; cdr3_nt: TGTGCCTGTGACGACTTAACTGGGGGACACACCGATAAACTCATCTTT
d_call: TRDD3; v_call: TRDV1; j_call: TRDJ1; clone_size: few; cdr3_aa: CALGELTLVLRYWGPPPYTDKLIF; cdr3_nt: TGTGCTCTTGGGGAATTAACGCTCGTCCTACGCTACTGGGGGCCGCCCCCGTACACCGATAAACTCATCTTT
d_call: NA; v_call: TRDV2; j_call: TRDJ1; clone_size: large; cdr3_aa: CACDTVLGDDKLIF; cdr3_nt: TGTGCCTGTGACACCGTACTGGGTGACGATAAACTCATCTTT
d_call: TRDD3; v_call: TRDV2; j_call: TRDJ1; clone_size: large; cdr3_aa: CACDTVPVLGDIPTDKLIF; cdr3_nt: TGTGCCTGTGACACCGTACCCGTACTGGGGGATATCCCCACCGATAAACTCATCTTT
d_call: NA; v_call: TRDV1; j_call: TRDJ1; clone_size: NA; cdr3_aa: CALGPALLFYTDKLIF; cdr3_nt: TGTGCTCTTGGGCCCGCCCTCTTATTTTACACCGATAAACTCATCTTT
d_call: TRDD3; v_call: TRDV1; j_call: TRDJ1; clone_size: NA; cdr3_aa: CALGELGFHGWGIPLRTDKLIF; cdr3_nt: TGTGCTCTTGGGGAACTAGGCTTCCACGGATGGGGGATTCCTCTTCGCACCGATAAACTCATCTTT
d_call: TRDD3; v_call: TRDV2; j_call: TRDJ1; clone_size: few; cdr3_aa: CACDDLLLGDRTDKLIF; cdr3_nt: TGTGCCTGTGACGACCTTCTACTGGGGGACCGCACCGATAAACTCATCTTT
d_call: TRDD3; v_call: TRDV1; j_call: TRDJ1; clone_size: NA; cdr3_aa: CALGETVRPVLGDTGNKELIF; cdr3_nt: TGTGCTCTTGGGGAAACCGTTAGACCCGTACTGGGGGATACAGGAAACAAGGAACTCATCTTT
d_call: TRDD3; v_call: TRDV2; j_call: TRDJ1; clone_size: medium-sized; cdr3_aa: CACDTLLGVKRGVTDKLIF; cdr3_nt: TGTGCCTGTGACACCTTACTGGGGGTTAAAAGGGGGGTCACCGATAAACTCATCTTT
d_call: TRDD3; v_call: TRDV1; j_call: TRDJ1; clone_size: NA; cdr3_aa: CALGVSWGIRRTDKLIF; cdr3_nt: TGTGCTCTTGGGGTTTCCTGGGGGATAAGAAGGACCGATAAACTCATCTTT
d_call: TRDD3; v_call: TRDV2; j_call: TRDJ1; clone_size: large; cdr3_aa: CACDSLGANTDKLIF; cdr3_nt: TGTGCCTGTGACTCACTGGGGGCCAACACCGATAAACTCATCTTT
d_call: NA; v_call: TRDV1; j_call: TRDJ1; clone_size: NA; cdr3_aa: CALGERRILSGYLPDTDKLIF; cdr3_nt: TGTGCTCTTGGGGAACGCAGGATACTTTCAGGATACTTACCAGACACCGATAAACTCATCTTT
d_call: NA; v_call: TRDV3; j_call: TRDJ1; clone_size: medium-sized; cdr3_aa: CAFTFLLTWGMLINDKLIF; cdr3_nt: TGTGCCTTTACCTTCCTACTAACTTGGGGGATGTTAATTAACGATAAACTCATCTTT
d_call: NA; v_call: TRDV2; j_call: TRDJ1; clone_size: medium-sized; cdr3_aa: CACDTVKGATTVYTDKLIF; cdr3_nt: TGTGCCTGCGACACGGTAAAGGGGGCGACGACAGTTTACACCGATAAACTCATCTTT
d_call: NA; v_call: TRDV1; j_call: TRDJ1; clone_size: few; cdr3_aa: CALGELAFLRPLSWGMFDKLIF; cdr3_nt: TGTGCTCTTGGGGAGTTGGCCTTCCTACGCCCGTTAAGCTGGGGGATGTTTGATAAACTCATCTTT
d_call: TRDD3; v_call: TRDV1; j_call: TRDJ1; clone_size: medium-sized; cdr3_aa: CALGDPSRVLGDKGTDKLIF; cdr3_nt: TGTGCTCTTGGGGATCCATCACGTGTACTGGGGGATAAAGGCACCGATAAACTCATCTTT
d_call: NA; v_call: TRDV2; j_call: TRDJ1; clone_size: large; cdr3_aa: CACDQVGGRMRDKLIF; cdr3_nt: TGTGCCTGTGACCAGGTTGGGGGGCGGATGCGCGATAAACTCATCTTT
d_call: NA; v_call: TRDV1; j_call: TRDJ1; clone_size: medium-sized; cdr3_aa: CALGETPGGLSDKLIF; cdr3_nt: TGTGCTCTTGGGGAAACCCCCGGAGGACTATCCGATAAACTCATCTTT
d_call: NA; v_call: TRDV1; j_call: TRDJ1; clone_size: few; cdr3_aa: CALGERAFQRSIAFGGRYTDKLIF; cdr3_nt: TGTGCTCTTGGGGAACGGGCCTTCCAAAGGTCGATCGCTTTTGGAGGGAGATACACCGATAAACTCATCTTT
d_call: TRDD3; v_call: TRDV2; j_call: TRDJ1; clone_size: large; cdr3_aa: CACEPLGDTDTDKLIF; cdr3_nt: TGTGCCTGTGAGCCTCTGGGGGATACGGACACCGATAAACTCATCTTT
d_call: TRDD3; v_call: TRDV1; j_call: TRDJ1; clone_size: NA; cdr3_aa: CALLPLAGGYADTDKLIF; cdr3_nt: TGTGCTCTTCTCCCGCTGGCGGGGGGATACGCTGACACCGATAAACTCATCTTT
d_call: NA; v_call: TRDV2; j_call: TRDJ1; clone_size: NA; cdr3_aa: CACDTLGDSVLYTDKLIF; cdr3_nt: TGTGCCTGTGACACGCTCGGGGATTCAGTCCTCTACACCGATAAACTCATCTTT
d_call: TRDD3; v_call: TRDV2; j_call: TRDJ3; clone_size: few; cdr3_aa: CACDTASTGGYQRFWDTRQMFF; cdr3_nt: TGTGCCTGTGACACCGCGTCCACTGGGGGATACCAAAGATTCTGGGACACCCGACAGATGTTTTTC
d_call: TRDD3; v_call: TRDV2; j_call: TRDJ1; clone_size: large; cdr3_aa: CACDTMLGDRYTDKLIF; cdr3_nt: TGTGCCTGTGACACGATGCTGGGGGATAGGTACACCGATAAACTCATCTTT
d_call: TRDD3; v_call: TRDV2; j_call: TRDJ3; clone_size: medium-sized; cdr3_aa: CACDPISTGGRKTSSWDTRQMFF; cdr3_nt: TGTGCCTGTGATCCGATTTCTACTGGGGGACGTAAAACGAGCTCCTGGGACACCCGACAGATGTTTTTC
d_call: TRDD3; v_call: TRDV1; j_call: TRDJ1; clone_size: few; cdr3_aa: CALGEVLGDDKLIF; cdr3_nt: TGTGCTCTTGGGGAAGTACTGGGGGATGATAAACTCATCTTT
d_call: TRDD3; v_call: TRDV2; j_call: TRDJ1; clone_size: medium-sized; cdr3_aa: CACDTLSLGDKEETDKLIF; cdr3_nt: TGTGCCTGTGACACCCTTTCACTGGGGGATAAAGAGGAAACCGATAAACTCATCTTT
d_call: NA; v_call: TRDV1; j_call: TRDJ1; clone_size: medium-sized; cdr3_aa: CALGGPAFPLKLIF; cdr3_nt: TGTGCTCTTGGGGGCCCAGCCTTCCCCCTTAAACTCATCTTT
d_call: NA; v_call: TRDV1; j_call: TRDJ1; clone_size: few; cdr3_aa: CALGELEWNSSGESTDKLIF; cdr3_nt: TGTGCTCTTGGGGAACTAGAGTGGAACTCATCTGGGGAGAGCACCGATAAACTCATCTTT
d_call: TRDD3; v_call: TRDV1; j_call: TRDJ1; clone_size: few; cdr3_aa: CALGEHLPSGGYCYTDKLIF; cdr3_nt: TGTGCTCTTGGGGAACATCTACCCTCTGGGGGATACTGTTACACCGATAAACTCATCTTT
d_call: TRDD3; v_call: TRDV2; j_call: TRDJ1; clone_size: large; cdr3_aa: CACDTVSTGGYAALSDKLIF; cdr3_nt: TGTGCCTGTGACACCGTAAGCACTGGGGGATACGCTGCTTTGAGCGATAAACTCATCTTT
d_call: TRDD3; v_call: TRDV2; j_call: TRDJ1; clone_size: NA; cdr3_aa: CACDRLGDTDKLIF; cdr3_nt: TGTGCCTGCGATCGACTGGGGGATACCGATAAACTCATCTTT
d_call: TRDD3; v_call: TRDV2; j_call: TRDJ1; clone_size: large; cdr3_aa: CACDPLPAISLGDTRADKLIF; cdr3_nt: TGTGCCTGTGACCCGCTTCCCGCGATTTCGCTGGGGGATACGCGGGCCGATAAACTCATCTTT
d_call: TRDD3; v_call: TRDV1; j_call: TRDJ1; clone_size: NA; cdr3_aa: CALGEFSVLGDWGSDKLIF; cdr3_nt: TGTGCTCTTGGGGAGTTCTCCGTACTGGGGGATTGGGGGTCCGATAAACTCATCTTT
d_call: TRDD3; v_call: TRDV1; j_call: TRDJ1; clone_size: few; cdr3_aa: CALGDPGVWGDNDDKLIF; cdr3_nt: TGTGCTCTTGGGGACCCTGGGGTGTGGGGGGATAATGACGATAAACTCATCTTT
d_call: TRDD3; v_call: TRDV2; j_call: TRDJ3; clone_size: large; cdr3_aa: CACDPLGDIPSWDTRQMFF; cdr3_nt: TGTGCCTGTGATCCTCTGGGGGATATACCCTCCTGGGACACCCGACAGATGTTTTTC
d_call: TRDD3; v_call: TRDV1; j_call: TRDJ1; clone_size: NA; cdr3_aa: CALGTTTTPILGDTFKLIF; cdr3_nt: TGTGCTCTTGGGACGACTACGACACCCATACTGGGGGATACGTTTAAACTCATCTTT
d_call: TRDD3; v_call: TRDV2; j_call: TRDJ1; clone_size: large; cdr3_aa: CACDFLLGDPTDKLIF; cdr3_nt: TGTGCCTGTGACTTCCTACTGGGGGACCCCACCGATAAACTCATCTTT
d_call: NA; v_call: TRDV1; j_call: TRDJ1; clone_size: few; cdr3_aa: CALGEAASNSIIPAHTDKLIF; cdr3_nt: TGTGCTCTTGGGGAGGCGGCTTCCAACTCTATTATACCGGCCCACACCGATAAACTCATCTTT